This TCR beta chain is drawn from a study of cytomegalovirus exposure and HLA in healthy donors. In the study overall: An earlier analysis identified fewer than 130 million unique TCR beta sequences in about 179 million T cells.

Study results and limitations: Investigators reported 150 to 200 TCR beta chains as tied to cytomegalovirus.

Amplification used 60 Vbeta primers and 13 Jbeta primers. The data were produced by immunoSEQ multiplex PCR, yet TCRdb's version contains in-frame clones alone and is incomplete. This table holds about 160,000 clones, over 60% found once. About this clone itself: What it binds is unknown.

The clonotype comes from a woman aged 18-30 years in good health and CMV-seronegative. Sequenced sample: PBMCs.

The CDR3 here is CASSQETSPQYPNEKLFF. The DNA of the CDR3 is TGTGCCAGCAGCCAAGAGACAAGTCCCCAATACCCTAATGAAAAACTGTTTTTT. The chain has TRBV4-2 and TRBJ1-4; D is ambiguous. Trimming cost V 0 bases and J 3 bases, with 17 bases left between them. The germline CDR1 and CDR2 sequences are LGHNA and YNFKEQ. The CDR3 has 18 amino acids.